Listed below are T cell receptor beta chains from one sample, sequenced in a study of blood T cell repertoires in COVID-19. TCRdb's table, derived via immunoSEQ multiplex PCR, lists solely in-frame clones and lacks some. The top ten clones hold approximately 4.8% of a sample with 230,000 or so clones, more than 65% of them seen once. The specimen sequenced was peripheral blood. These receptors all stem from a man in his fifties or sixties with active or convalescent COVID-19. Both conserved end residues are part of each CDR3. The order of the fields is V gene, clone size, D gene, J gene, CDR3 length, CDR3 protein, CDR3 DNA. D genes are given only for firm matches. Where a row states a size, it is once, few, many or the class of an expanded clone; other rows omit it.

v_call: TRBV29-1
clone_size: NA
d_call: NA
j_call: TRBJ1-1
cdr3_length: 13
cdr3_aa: CSVDRDWYTEAFF
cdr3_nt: TGCAGCGTTGATCGGGACTGGTACACTGAAGCTTTCTTT

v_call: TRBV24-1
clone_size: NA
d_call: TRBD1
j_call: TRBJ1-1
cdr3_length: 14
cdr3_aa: CATSPDRGDTEAFF
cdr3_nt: TGTGCCACCAGCCCAGACAGGGGTGACACTGAAGCTTTCTTT

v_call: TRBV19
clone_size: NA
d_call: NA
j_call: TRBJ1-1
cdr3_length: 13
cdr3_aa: CASKKQGDTEAFF
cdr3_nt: TGTGCCAGTAAGAAACAGGGAGACACTGAAGCTTTCTTT

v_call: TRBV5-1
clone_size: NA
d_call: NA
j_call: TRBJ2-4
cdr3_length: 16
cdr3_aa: CASSLAGEEGKNIQYF
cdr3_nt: TGCGCCAGCAGCTTGGCGGGGGAGGAGGGCAAAAACATTCAGTACTTC

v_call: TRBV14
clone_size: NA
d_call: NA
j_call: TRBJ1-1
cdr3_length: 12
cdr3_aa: CASNQINTEAFF
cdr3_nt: TGTGCCAGCAACCAAATAAACACTGAAGCTTTCTTT

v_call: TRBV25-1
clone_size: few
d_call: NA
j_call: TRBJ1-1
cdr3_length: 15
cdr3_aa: CASSGQPFMNTEAFF
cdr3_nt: TGTGCCAGCTCGGGACAACCTTTCATGAACACTGAAGCTTTCTTT

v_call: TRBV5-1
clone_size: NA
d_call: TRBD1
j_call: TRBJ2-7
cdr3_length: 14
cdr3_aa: CASSRDRGRSEQYF
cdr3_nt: TGCGCCAGCAGTAGGGACAGGGGGCGCTCCGAGCAGTACTTC

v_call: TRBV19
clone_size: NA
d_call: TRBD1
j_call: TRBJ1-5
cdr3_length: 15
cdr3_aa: CASTPGQGWGQPQHF
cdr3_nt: TGTGCCAGTACGCCCGGACAGGGGTGGGGACAGCCCCAGCATTTT

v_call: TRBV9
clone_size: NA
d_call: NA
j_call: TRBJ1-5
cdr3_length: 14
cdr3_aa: CASSPTGSYQPQHF
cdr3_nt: TGTGCCAGCAGCCCTACAGGGTCCTATCAGCCCCAGCATTTT

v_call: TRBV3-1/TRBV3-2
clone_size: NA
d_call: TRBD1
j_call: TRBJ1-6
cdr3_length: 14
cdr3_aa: CASSRTGPRSPLHF
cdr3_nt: TGTGCCAGCAGTCGGACAGGGCCTCGGTCACCCCTCCACTTT

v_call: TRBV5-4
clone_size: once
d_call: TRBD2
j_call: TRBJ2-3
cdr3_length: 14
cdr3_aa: CASSLGLVPDTQYF
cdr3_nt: TGTGCCAGCAGCCTCGGACTAGTGCCCGATACGCAGTATTTT

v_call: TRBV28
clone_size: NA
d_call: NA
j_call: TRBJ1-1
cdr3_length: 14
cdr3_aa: CASSPWAMNTEAFF
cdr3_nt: TGTGCCAGCAGCCCCTGGGCTATGAACACTGAAGCTTTCTTT

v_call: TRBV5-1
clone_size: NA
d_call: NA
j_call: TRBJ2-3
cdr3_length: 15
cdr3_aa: CASSPRGREADTQYF
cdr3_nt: TGCGCCAGCAGCCCGCGTGGCAGGGAGGCAGATACGCAGTATTTT

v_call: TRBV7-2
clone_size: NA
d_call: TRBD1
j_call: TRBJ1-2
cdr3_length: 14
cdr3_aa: CASTRGGANYGYTF
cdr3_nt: TGTGCCAGCACACGAGGGGGCGCGAACTATGGCTACACCTTC

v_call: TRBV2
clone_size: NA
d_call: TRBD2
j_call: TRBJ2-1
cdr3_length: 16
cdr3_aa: CASTLLTSGGANEQFF
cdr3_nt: TGTGCCAGCACCCTACTTACTAGCGGGGGGGCCAATGAGCAGTTCTTC

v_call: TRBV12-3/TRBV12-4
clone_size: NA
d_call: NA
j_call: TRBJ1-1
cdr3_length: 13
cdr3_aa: CASSLGGNTEAFF
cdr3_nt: TGTGCCAGCAGTTTAGGAGGGAACACTGAAGCTTTCTTT

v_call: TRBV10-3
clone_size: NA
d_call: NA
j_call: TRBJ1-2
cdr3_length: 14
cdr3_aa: CAISESGREGGYTF
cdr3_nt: TGTGCCATCAGTGAGTCTGGGAGAGAGGGTGGCTACACCTTC

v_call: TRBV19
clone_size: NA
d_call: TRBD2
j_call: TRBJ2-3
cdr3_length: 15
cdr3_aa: CASSMGRGATDTQYF
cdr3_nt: TGTGCCAGTAGTATGGGGCGGGGGGCCACAGATACGCAGTATTTT

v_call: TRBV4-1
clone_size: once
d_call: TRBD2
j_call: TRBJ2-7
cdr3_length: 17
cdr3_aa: CASSQEPASGGPYEQYF
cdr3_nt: TGCGCCAGCAGCCAAGAACCCGCTAGCGGGGGTCCCTACGAGCAGTACTTC

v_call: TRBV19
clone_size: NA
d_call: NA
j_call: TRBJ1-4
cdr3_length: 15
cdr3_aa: CASSVTGSGSEKLFF
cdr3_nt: TGTGCCAGTAGTGTAACGGGATCCGGGAGTGAAAAACTGTTTTTT

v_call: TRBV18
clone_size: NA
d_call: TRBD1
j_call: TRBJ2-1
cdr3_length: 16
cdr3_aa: CASSPPHRGAYNEQFF
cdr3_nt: TGTGCCAGCTCACCACCGCACAGGGGCGCCTACAATGAGCAGTTCTTC

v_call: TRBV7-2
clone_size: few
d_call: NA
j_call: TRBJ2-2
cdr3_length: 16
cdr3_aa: CASSYHWSLSAGELFF
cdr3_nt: TGTGCCAGCAGCTACCACTGGTCCTTGAGCGCCGGGGAGCTGTTTTTT

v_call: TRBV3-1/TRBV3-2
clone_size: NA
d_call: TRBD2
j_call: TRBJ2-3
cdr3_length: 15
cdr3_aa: CASSTSGGGTDTQYF
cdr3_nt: TGTGCCAGCAGTACCAGCGGGGGGGGCACAGATACGCAGTATTTT

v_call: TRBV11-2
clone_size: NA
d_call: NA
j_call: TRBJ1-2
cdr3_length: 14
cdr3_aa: CAGSTRGTHYGYTF
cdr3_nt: TGTGCCGGCAGCACAAGAGGGACACACTATGGCTACACCTTC

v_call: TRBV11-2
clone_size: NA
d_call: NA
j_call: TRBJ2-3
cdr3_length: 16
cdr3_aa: CASSLAPLGLADTQYF
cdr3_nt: TGTGCCAGCAGCTTAGCGCCCCTAGGATTGGCAGATACGCAGTATTTT

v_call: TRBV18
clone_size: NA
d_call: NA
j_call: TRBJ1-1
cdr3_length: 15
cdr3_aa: CASSPRGGVNTEAFF
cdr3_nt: TGTGCCAGCTCACCGCGGGGTGGAGTGAACACTGAAGCTTTCTTT

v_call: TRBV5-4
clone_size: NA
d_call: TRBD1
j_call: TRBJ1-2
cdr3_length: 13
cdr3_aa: CASSRTGDYGYTF
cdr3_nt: TGTGCCAGCAGCAGGACAGGGGACTATGGCTACACCTTC

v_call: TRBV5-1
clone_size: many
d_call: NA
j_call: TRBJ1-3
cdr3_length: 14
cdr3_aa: CASSLVADGNTIYF
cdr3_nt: TGCGCCAGCAGCTTGGTGGCAGATGGAAACACCATATATTTT

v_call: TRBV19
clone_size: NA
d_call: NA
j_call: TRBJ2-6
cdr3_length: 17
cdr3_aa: CASKDGGMVAGANVLTF
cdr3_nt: TGTGCGAGTAAAGATGGAGGGATGGTGGCTGGGGCCAACGTCCTGACTTTC

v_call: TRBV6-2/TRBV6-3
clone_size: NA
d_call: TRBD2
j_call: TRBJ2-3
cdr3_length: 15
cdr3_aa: CASSPGTSATDTQYF
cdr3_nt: TGTGCCAGCAGTCCCGGGACTAGCGCGACAGATACGCAGTATTTT

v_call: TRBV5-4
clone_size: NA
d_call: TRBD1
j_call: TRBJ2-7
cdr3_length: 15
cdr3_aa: CASSITGTGVYEQYF
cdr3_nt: TGTGCCAGCAGCATAACCGGGACAGGGGTTTACGAGCAGTACTTC

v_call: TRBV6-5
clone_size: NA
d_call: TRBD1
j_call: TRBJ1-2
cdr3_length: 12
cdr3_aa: CASTGGAYGYTF
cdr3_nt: TGTGCCAGCACAGGGGGCGCCTATGGCTACACCTTC

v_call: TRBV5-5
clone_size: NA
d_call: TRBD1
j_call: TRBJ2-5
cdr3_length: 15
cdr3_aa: CASSTLGGAEETQYF
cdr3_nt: TGTGCCAGCAGCACGTTAGGGGGCGCGGAAGAGACCCAGTACTTC

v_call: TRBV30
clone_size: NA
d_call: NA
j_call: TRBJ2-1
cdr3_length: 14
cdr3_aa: CAWSVGVELNEQFF
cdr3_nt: TGTGCCTGGAGTGTAGGGGTAGAGCTCAATGAGCAGTTCTTC

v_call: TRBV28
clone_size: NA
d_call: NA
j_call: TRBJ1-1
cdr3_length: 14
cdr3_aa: CASSPPERRTEAFF
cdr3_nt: TGTGCCAGCAGCCCCCCCGAGCGTCGGACTGAAGCTTTCTTT

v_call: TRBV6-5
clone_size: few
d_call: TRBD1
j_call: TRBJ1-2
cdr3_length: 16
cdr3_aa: CASSYSGTGHRYGYTF
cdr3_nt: TGTGCCAGCAGTTACTCGGGGACAGGGCATCGCTATGGCTACACCTTC

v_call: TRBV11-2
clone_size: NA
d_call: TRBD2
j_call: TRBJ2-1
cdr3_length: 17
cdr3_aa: CASSLDRLAGGNNEQFF
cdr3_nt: TGTGCCAGCAGCTTAGATCGACTAGCGGGGGGGAACAATGAGCAGTTCTTC

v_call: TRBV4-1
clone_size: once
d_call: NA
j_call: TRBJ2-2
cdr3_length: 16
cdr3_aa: CASSQDQGGDTGELFF
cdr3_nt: TGCGCCAGCAGCCAAGATCAGGGGGGAGACACCGGGGAGCTGTTTTTT

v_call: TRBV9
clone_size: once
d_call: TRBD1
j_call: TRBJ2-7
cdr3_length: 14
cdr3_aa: CASSRQGVPHEQYF
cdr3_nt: TGTGCCAGCAGCCGCCAGGGGGTTCCCCACGAGCAGTACTTC

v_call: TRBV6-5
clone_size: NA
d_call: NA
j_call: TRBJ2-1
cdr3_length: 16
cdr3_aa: CASSSHSNSRYNEQFF
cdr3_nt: TGTGCCAGCAGTTCCCACTCTAATTCACGTTACAATGAGCAGTTCTTC

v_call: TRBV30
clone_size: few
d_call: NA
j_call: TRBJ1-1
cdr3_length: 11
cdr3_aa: CAWSVSAEAFF
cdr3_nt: TGTGCCTGGAGTGTATCCGCTGAAGCTTTCTTT

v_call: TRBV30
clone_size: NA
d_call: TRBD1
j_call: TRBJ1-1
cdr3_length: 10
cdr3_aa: CALGTGEAFF
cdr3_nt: TGTGCGCTCGGGACAGGGGAAGCTTTCTTT

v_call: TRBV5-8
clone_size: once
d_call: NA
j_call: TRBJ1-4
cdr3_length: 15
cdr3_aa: CASSLTSGDNEKLFF
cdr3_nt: TGTGCCAGCAGCTTGACGTCAGGGGATAATGAAAAACTGTTTTTT

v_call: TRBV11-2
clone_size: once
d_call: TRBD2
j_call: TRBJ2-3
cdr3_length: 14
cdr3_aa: CASSMGLVADTQYF
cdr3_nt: TGTGCCAGCAGCATGGGACTAGTTGCAGATACGCAGTATTTT

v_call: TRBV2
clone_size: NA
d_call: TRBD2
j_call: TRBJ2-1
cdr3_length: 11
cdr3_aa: CASSTGTSVFF
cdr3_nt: TGTGCCAGCAGTACCGGGACTAGCGTGTTCTTC

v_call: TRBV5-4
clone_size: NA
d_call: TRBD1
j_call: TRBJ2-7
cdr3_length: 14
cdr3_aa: CASRLTGTDYEQYF
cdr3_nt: TGTGCCAGCAGACTTACCGGGACAGACTACGAGCAGTACTTC

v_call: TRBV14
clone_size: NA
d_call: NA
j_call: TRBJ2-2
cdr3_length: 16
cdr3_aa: CASSQVAGLNTGELFF
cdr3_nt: TGTGCCAGCAGCCAAGTGGCGGGGCTAAACACCGGGGAGCTGTTTTTT

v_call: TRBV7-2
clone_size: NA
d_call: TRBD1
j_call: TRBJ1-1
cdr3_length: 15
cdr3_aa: CASRSATGMNTEAFF
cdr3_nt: TGTGCCAGCAGATCAGCGACAGGGATGAACACTGAAGCTTTCTTT

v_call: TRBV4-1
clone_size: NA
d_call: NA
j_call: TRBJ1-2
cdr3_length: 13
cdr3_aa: CASSQEEGYGYTF
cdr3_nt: TGCGCCAGCAGCCAAGAGGAGGGCTATGGCTACACCTTC

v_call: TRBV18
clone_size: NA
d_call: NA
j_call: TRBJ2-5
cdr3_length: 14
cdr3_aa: CASSPPSGGETQYF
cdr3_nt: TGTGCCAGCTCACCACCGTCAGGGGGGGAGACCCAGTACTTC

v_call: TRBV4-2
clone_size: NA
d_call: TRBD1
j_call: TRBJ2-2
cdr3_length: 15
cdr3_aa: CASSQGGQGTGELFF
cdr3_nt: TGTGCCAGCAGCCAAGGGGGACAGGGGACCGGGGAGCTGTTTTTT

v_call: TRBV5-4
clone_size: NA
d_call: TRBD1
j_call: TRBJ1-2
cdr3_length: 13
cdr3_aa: CASSPTGDYGYTF
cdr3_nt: TGTGCCAGCAGCCCTACAGGGGACTATGGCTACACCTTC

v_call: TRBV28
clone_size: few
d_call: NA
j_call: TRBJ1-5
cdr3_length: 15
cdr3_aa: CASSLFGQFNQPQHF
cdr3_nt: TGTGCCAGCAGTTTATTCGGACAGTTCAATCAGCCCCAGCATTTT

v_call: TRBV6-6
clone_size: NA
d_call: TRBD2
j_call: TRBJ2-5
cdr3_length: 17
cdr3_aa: CASSQLAGGSFGETQYF
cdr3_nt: TGTGCCAGCAGTCAACTAGCGGGGGGGTCTTTCGGAGAGACCCAGTACTTC

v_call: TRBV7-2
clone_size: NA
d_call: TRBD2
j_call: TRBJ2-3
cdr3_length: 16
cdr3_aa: CASSGDKRGGADTQYF
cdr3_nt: TGTGCCAGCAGCGGAGACAAGCGGGGGGGCGCAGATACGCAGTATTTT

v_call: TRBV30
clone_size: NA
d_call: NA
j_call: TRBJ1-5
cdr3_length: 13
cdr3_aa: CAWSISGNQPQHF
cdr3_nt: TGTGCCTGGAGTATCAGTGGCAATCAGCCCCAGCATTTT

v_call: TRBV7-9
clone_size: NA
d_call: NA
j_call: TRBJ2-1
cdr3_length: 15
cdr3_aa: CASSLDGLSYNEQFF
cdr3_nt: TGTGCCAGCAGCCTCGACGGACTCTCCTACAATGAGCAGTTCTTC

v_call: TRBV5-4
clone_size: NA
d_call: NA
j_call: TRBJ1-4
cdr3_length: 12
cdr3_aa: CASSRPGEKLFF
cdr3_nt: TGTGCCAGCAGCCGGCCGGGAGAAAAACTGTTTTTT